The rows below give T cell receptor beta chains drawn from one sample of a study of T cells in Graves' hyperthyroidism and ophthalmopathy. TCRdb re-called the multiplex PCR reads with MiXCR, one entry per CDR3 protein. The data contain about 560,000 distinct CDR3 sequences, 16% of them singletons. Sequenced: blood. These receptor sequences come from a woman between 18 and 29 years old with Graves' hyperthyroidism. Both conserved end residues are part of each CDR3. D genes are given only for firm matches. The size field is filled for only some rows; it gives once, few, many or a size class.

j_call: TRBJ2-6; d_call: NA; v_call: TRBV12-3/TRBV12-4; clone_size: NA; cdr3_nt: TGTGCCTCCCGAACGGGGACTGGGGCCAACGTCCTGACTTTC; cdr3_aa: CASRTGTGANVLTF
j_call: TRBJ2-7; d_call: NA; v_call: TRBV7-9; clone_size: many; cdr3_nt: TGTGCCAGCAGCTTAAGCAGGGCCCTACGGGAGCAGTACTTC; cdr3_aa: CASSLSRALREQYF
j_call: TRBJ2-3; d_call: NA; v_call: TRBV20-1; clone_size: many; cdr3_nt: TGCAGTGCTAGCCTCGGGAGTGGCCCAACAGATACGCAGTATTTT; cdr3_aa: CSASLGSGPTDTQYF
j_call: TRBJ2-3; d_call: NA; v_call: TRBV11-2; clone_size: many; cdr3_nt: TGTGCCAGCAGCTTAGACGGGGGCGTAACAGATACGCAGTATTTT; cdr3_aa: CASSLDGGVTDTQYF
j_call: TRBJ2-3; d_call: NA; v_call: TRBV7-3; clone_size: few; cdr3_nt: TGTGCCAGCAGCCCCTCCCTATCTAGCACAGATACGCAGTATTTT; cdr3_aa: CASSPSLSSTDTQYF
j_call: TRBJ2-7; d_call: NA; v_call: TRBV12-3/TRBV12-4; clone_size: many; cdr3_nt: TGTGCCAGCAGCCGTAGGGACCTCGCTAGTCAGTACTTC; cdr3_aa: CASSRRDLASQYF
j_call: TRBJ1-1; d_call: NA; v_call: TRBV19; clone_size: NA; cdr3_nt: TGTGCTAGTACGGGATCGGAGGACACTGAAGCTTTCTTT; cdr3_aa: CASTGSEDTEAFF
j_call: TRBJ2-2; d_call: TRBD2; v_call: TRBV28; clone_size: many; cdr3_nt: TGTGCCAGCAGTTTAAACGGGAGGGCAAGAAACACCGGGGAGCTGTTTTTT; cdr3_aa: CASSLNGRARNTGELFF
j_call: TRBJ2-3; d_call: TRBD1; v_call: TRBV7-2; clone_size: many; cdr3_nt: TGTGCCAGCACCTCCTTCGGGACAGGGTCAAAAGATACGCAGTATTTT; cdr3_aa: CASTSFGTGSKDTQYF
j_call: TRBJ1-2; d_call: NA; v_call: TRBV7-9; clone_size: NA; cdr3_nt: TGTGCCAGCAGCTTACCTCTGGCCTATGGCTACACCTTC; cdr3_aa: CASSLPLAYGYTF
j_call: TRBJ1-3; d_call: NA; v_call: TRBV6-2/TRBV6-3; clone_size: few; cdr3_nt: TGTGCCAGCAGTTACGCGGACGGCGTCTCTGGAAACACCATATATTTT; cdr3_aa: CASSYADGVSGNTIYF
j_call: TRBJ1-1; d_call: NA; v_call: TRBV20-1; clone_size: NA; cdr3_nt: TGCAGTGCTCCTGACAACACTGAAGCTTTCTTT; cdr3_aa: CSAPDNTEAFF
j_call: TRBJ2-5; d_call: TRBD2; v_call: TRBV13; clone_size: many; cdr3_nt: TGTGCCAGCAGCTTACGGTCTAGCGGGCCCGATCGGGCAGAGACCCAGTACTTC; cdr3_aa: CASSLRSSGPDRAETQYF
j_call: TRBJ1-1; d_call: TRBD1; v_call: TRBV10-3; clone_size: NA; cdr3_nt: TGTGCCATCAGTGGTTTAGCTCCGGGACAGGGAATAAGCGGTACTGAAGCTTTCTTT; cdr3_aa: CAISGLAPGQGISGTEAFF
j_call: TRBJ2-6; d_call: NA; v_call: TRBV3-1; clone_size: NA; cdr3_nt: TGTGCCAGCAGCCAGAGCGCGTGGTCTGGGGCCAACGTCCTGACTTTC; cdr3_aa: CASSQSAWSGANVLTF
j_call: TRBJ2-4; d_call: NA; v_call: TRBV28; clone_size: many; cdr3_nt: TGTGCCAGCAGTTTAGGAGGTGCAGGGCGGAACATTCAGTACTTC; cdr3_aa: CASSLGGAGRNIQYF
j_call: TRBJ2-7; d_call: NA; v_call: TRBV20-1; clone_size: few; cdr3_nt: TGCAGTGCTAGCGGGACGACCTCCTACGAGCAGTACTTC; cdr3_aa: CSASGTTSYEQYF
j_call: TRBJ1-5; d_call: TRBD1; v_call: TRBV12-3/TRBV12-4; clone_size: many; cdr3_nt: TGTGCCAGCACCCAGAGGACAGGGTACCAGCCCCAGCATTTT; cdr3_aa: CASTQRTGYQPQHF
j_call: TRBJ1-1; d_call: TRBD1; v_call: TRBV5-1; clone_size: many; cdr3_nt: TGCGCCAGCAAGGAAGAAGTAGGGGGCATTGTGGAAGCTTTCTTT; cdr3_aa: CASKEEVGGIVEAFF
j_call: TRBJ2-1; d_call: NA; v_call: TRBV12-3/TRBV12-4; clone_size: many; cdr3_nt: TGTGCCAGCAGTTACGCAAGGAGAGGGGCGGATGAGCAGTTCTTC; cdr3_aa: CASSYARRGADEQFF
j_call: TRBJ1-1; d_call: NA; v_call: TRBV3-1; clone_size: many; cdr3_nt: NA; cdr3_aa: CASSQHFGRQSEAFF
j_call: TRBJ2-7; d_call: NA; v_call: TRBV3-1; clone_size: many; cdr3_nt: TGTGCCAGCAGCCAATTCAGCCGGGACGAGCAGTACTTC; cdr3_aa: CASSQFSRDEQYF
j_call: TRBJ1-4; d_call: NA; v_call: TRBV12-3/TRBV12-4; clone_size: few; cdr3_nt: TGTGCCAGCAGATCCCAGAGCCTGAATGAAAAACTGTTTTTT; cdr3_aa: CASRSQSLNEKLFF
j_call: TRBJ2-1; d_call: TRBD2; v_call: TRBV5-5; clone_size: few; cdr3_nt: TGTGCCAGCAGTTCCTCGGGACTAGCGGGTGAGCAGTTCTTC; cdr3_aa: CASSSSGLAGEQFF
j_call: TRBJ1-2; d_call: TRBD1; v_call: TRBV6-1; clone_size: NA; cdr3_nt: TGTGCCAGCAGTTCTTTCCTATGGACAGGGTCGGACTATGGCTACACCTTC; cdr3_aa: CASSSFLWTGSDYGYTF
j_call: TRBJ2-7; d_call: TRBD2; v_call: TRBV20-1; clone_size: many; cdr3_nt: TGCAGTGCGGAAGACTGGCCGGGACTAGCGGGGGGCGAGCAGTACTTC; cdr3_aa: CSAEDWPGLAGGEQYF
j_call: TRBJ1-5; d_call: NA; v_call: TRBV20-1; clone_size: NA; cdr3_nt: TGCAGTGCTAGAGATCGAAGGCCGGATCAGCCCCAGCATTTT; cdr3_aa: CSARDRRPDQPQHF
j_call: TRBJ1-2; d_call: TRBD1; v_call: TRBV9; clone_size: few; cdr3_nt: TGTGCCAGCAGCGACCCTAGCGGACAGGGTAACTATGGCTACACCTTC; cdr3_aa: CASSDPSGQGNYGYTF
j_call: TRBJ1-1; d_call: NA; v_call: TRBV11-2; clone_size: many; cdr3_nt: TGTGCCAGCAGCTTAATCAGGGCGCGAACTGAAGCTTTCTTT; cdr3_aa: CASSLIRARTEAFF
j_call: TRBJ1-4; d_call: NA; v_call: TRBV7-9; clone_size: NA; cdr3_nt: TGTGCCAGCGGCAGGTGGGGGGATAATGAAAAACTGTTTTTT; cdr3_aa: CASGRWGDNEKLFF
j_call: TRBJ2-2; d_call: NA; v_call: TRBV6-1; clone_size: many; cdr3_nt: TGTGCCACCTCAGGGTGGGAGACCGGGGAGCTGTTTTTT; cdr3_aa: CATSGWETGELFF
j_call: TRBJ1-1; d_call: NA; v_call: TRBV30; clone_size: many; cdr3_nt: TGTGCCTGGAGTGCCGGCCCCCCTGGGGAAGCTTTCTTT; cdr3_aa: CAWSAGPPGEAFF
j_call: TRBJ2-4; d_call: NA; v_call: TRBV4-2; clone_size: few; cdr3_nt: TGTGCCAGCAGCCAAGATAAAGACCACAGGATGCCTCAGTACTTC; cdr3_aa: CASSQDKDHRMPQYF
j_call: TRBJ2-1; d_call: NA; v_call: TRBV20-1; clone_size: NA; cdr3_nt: TGCAGTGCTAGCGCTCGGAGCTCCTACAATGAGCAGTTCTTC; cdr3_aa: CSASARSSYNEQFF
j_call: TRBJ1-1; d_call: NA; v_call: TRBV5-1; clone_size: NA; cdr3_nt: TGCGCCAGCAGCTTGGGGTCAGCACTCATGAACACTGAAGCTTTCTTT; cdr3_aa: CASSLGSALMNTEAFF
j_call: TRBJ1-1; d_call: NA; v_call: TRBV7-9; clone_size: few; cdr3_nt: TGTGCCAGCAAACCGACAGATAGCACTGAAGCTTTCTTT; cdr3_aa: CASKPTDSTEAFF
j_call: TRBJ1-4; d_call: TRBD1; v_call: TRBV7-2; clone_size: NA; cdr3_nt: TGTGCCAGCAGCCGGGACAGACATGAAAAACTGTTTTTT; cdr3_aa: CASSRDRHEKLFF
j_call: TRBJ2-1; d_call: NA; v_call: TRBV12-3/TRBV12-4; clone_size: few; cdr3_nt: TGTGCCAGCACTATCTACAATGAGCAGTTCTTC; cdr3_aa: CASTIYNEQFF
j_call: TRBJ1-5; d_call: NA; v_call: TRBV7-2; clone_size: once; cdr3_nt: TGTGCCAGCAGCTTAGCGCGCGGGGCCCAGCCCCAGCATTTT; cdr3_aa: CASSLARGAQPQHF
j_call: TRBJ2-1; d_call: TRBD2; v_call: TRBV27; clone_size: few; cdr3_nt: TGTGCCAGCAATGCGGGAGGGCCGCGGGAGCAGTTCTTC; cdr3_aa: CASNAGGPREQFF
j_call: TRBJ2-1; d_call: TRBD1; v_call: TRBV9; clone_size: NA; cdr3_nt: TGTGCCAGCAGCGTAGAGGGTCAGGGGGCTTTCTACAATGAGCAGTTCTTC; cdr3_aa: CASSVEGQGAFYNEQFF
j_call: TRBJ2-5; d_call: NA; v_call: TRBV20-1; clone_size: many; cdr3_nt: TGCAGTGCTGGAGGGGCCAGGTCAGAGACCCAGTACTTC; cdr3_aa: CSAGGARSETQYF
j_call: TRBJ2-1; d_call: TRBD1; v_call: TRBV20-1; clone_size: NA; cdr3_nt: TGCAGTGCTACCGAGGGACAGCCCTGCAATGAGCAGTTCTTC; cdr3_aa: CSATEGQPCNEQFF
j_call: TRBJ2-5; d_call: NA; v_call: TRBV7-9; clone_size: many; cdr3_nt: TGTGCCAGCAGCTTAGGGAGCCAAGAGACCCAGTACTTC; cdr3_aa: CASSLGSQETQYF
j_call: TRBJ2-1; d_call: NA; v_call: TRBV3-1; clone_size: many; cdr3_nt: TGTGCCACCAGCGGGTCGAGCTCCTACAATGAGCAGTTCTTC; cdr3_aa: CATSGSSSYNEQFF
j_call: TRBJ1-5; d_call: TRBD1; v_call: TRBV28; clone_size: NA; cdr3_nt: TGTGCCAGCCGACAGGGTCCGCTTCAGCCCCAGCATTTT; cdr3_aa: CASRQGPLQPQHF
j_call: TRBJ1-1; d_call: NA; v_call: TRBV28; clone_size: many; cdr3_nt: TGTGCCAGCAGTTTCCCCCCGGGGGCAGGTTCATTAGCTTTCTTT; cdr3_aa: CASSFPPGAGSLAFF
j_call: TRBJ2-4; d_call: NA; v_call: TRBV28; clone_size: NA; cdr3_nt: TGTGCCAGCAGGAATAAAAACATTCAGTACTTC; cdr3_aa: CASRNKNIQYF
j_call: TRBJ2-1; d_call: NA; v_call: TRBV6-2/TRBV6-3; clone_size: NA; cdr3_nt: TGTGCCAGCAGTCCAGACCTCCTCTACAATGAGCAGTTCTTC; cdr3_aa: CASSPDLLYNEQFF
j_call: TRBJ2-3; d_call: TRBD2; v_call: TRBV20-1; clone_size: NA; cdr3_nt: TGCAGTGCGCTCTCCCTACTAGCGGGAGGAGGGGGATCAACAGATACGCAGTATTTT; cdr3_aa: CSALSLLAGGGGSTDTQYF
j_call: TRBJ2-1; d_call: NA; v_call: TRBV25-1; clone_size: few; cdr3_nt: TGTGCCAGCAGTGCCATAAGGAGCTCCTACAATGAGCAGTTCTTC; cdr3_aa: CASSAIRSSYNEQFF
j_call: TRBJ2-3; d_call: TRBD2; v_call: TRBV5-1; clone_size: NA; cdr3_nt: TGCGCCAGCAGCTTGGAGGTAGCGGGAGCCGATACGCAGTATTTT; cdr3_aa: CASSLEVAGADTQYF
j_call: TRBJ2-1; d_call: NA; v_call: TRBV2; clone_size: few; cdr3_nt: TGTGCCACCCAAGGGGGGGCAGCCGGGGGGTTGGACAATGAGCAGCTCTTC; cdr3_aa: CATQGGAAGGLDNEQLF
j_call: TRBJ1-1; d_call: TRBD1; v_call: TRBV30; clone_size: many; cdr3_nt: TGTGCCTGGACAGGGGGCGGATTGACTTTCTTT; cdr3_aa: CAWTGGGLTFF
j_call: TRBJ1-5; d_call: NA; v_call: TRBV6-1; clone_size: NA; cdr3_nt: TGTGCCAGCAGTGAAGATGGGGGGACCCATCAGCCCCAGCATTTT; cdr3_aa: CASSEDGGTHQPQHF
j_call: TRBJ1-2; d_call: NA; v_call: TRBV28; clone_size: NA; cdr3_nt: TGTGCCAGCAGTTTCGTGGCAGCCTACACCTTC; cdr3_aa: CASSFVAAYTF
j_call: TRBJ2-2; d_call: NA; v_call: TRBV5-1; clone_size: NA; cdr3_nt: TGCGCCAGCATCCCAACAAGGGATTCCGGGGAGCTGTTTTTT; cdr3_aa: CASIPTRDSGELFF